These T cell receptor beta chains were read from a single sample in a study of memory CD4+ T cells and cytomegalovirus serostatus. The data were produced by immunoSEQ multiplex PCR, yet TCRdb's version contains in-frame clones alone and is incomplete. Among some 29,000 clones listed, around four fifths were seen once. Source material: memory CD4+ T cells from blood. These receptors came from an adult in good health and CMV-seronegative. Some clones in this sample may be carry-over from other donors' samples. Both conserved end residues are part of each CDR3.

v_call	j_call	cdr3_aa
TRBV5-6	TRBJ2-2	CASSTLTSTGELFF
TRBV19	TRBJ1-1	CASSTPGMGTEAFF
TRBV6-6	TRBJ1-4	CASSHMQGGNEKLFF
TRBV5-1	TRBJ1-3	CASREGTGNTIYF
TRBV4-2	TRBJ2-1	CASSQEPASSIGHEQFF
TRBV7-2	TRBJ2-5	CASSGGTSRETQYF
TRBV6-5	TRBJ1-1	CASSKLGVLNTEAFF
TRBV19	TRBJ2-7	CASSHRQGSFSYEQYF
TRBV5-6	TRBJ1-4	CASSGRGKWDEKLFF
TRBV2	TRBJ2-1	CASLRGHLYNEQFF
TRBV7-3	TRBJ2-5	CASSPASGGAETQYF
TRBV11-3	TRBJ2-1	CASSLDPSGYNEQFF
TRBV19	TRBJ2-3	CASSPRTGITDTQYF
TRBV10-1	TRBJ1-2	CASSDGSAGEDVSYTF
TRBV11-2	TRBJ1-6	CASSSRQSSYNSPLHF
TRBV19	TRBJ1-5	CASSGRGTLNYQPQHF
TRBV5-1	TRBJ2-3	CASSLQALGGTDTQYF
TRBV30	TRBJ1-1	CAWSRQENTEAFF
TRBV5-1	TRBJ1-2	CASSLMDRAGGYTF
TRBV6-5	TRBJ2-3	CASRSSTDTQYF
TRBV4-3	TRBJ2-5	CASSPGTGRGETQYF
TRBV4-2	TRBJ1-3	CASSQDRRSGNTIYF
TRBV11-3	TRBJ1-4	CASSFSGTENEKLFF
TRBV7-8	TRBJ2-2	CASSSRTAGELFF
TRBV5-1	TRBJ2-5	CASSLGLAVWYQETQYF
TRBV10-3	TRBJ2-2	CAIRDDSPTGELFF
TRBV11-2	TRBJ2-2	CASSHPGWGQRYTGELFF
TRBV30	TRBJ1-2	CARGAGRDYGYTF
TRBV4-2	TRBJ1-2	CASSGTLRANYGYTF
TRBV4-1	TRBJ2-7	CASSQDLGRARDSYEQYF
TRBV15	TRBJ2-3	CATSRGLDRRATDTQYF
TRBV9	TRBJ2-3	CASSPRPLQRANTDTQYF
TRBV2	TRBJ1-2	CASTQTGARRKGSYTF
TRBV7-2	TRBJ2-7	CASSSTGPYEQYF
TRBV2	TRBJ2-2	CASIVDGMGTGELFF
TRBV11-2	TRBJ1-6	CASRQGADNSPLHF
TRBV19	TRBJ2-7	CASSPSGGGIGEQYF
TRBV6-6	TRBJ1-2	CASRDWTGPLYGYTF
TRBV6-1	TRBJ2-7	CASSWDRPAEQYF
TRBV10-3	TRBJ2-1	CAIRETGTGLGGDEQFF
TRBV19	TRBJ2-3	CASSAFETLSTDTQYF
TRBV5-5	TRBJ2-7	CASSLGLGQDYEQYF
TRBV5-5	TRBJ1-4	CASSLSGTGNEKLFF
TRBV7-9	TRBJ1-3	CASSLDSRGNTIYF
TRBV6-6	TRBJ2-3	CASSRTSGYTDTQYF
TRBV28	TRBJ1-6	CASSLVGVKYNSPLHF
TRBV14	TRBJ1-2	CASSRYREGNYGYTF
TRBV6-5	TRBJ1-1	CASSTQGAMNTEAFF
TRBV6-5	TRBJ1-5	CARKGRYDSNQPQHF
TRBV7-2	TRBJ1-1	CASSEWGNTEAFF
TRBV7-2	TRBJ2-5	CASSPQGNARKETQYF
TRBV5-1	TRBJ2-2	CASSLGRGGITGELFF
TRBV6-5	TRBJ2-5	CASSWSLQETQYF
TRBV6-1	TRBJ2-1	CASSLGQGAGEQFF
TRBV4-2	TRBJ2-3	CASSQDRLSTDTQYF
TRBV28	TRBJ1-2	CASSLPDIGYYGYTF
TRBV18	TRBJ1-1	CASSPMGQGNTEAFF